Presented here are 25 T cell receptor beta chains from one specimen sequenced in a study of CD8 T cells in ankylosing spondylitis. Findings and limits, study-wide: Roughly eight highly homologous variants made up a TCR beta motif that seemed to typify ankylosing spondylitis blood.

TCRdb redid the calling of the 5' RACE reads with MiXCR, one entry per CDR3 protein. The table has 450,000 or so distinct CDR3 sequences, 26% seen once. Which antigens these TCRs recognize remains unknown. Material: blood, either unsorted or a sorted T cell fraction (not recorded which). The receptors shown here come from a male donor with ankylosing spondylitis.

The chain couples TRBV11-2 to TRBJ2-1, with 7 bases lining up with TRBD2. The V segment lost 5 bases and the J segment 7 bases; nucleotides outside the gene matches: 11. The germline V gene has CDR1 SGHAT and CDR2 FQNNGV. This CDR3 is built from 15 residues. This CDR3 is CASSQDRTSGNEQFF. The CDR3 nucleotides are TGTGCCAGCAGCCAAGATCGGACTAGTGGGAATGAGCAGTTCTTC. The variable domain in full, with the rest retrieved from reference TRBV11-2 and TRBJ2-1, is EAGVAQSPRYKIIEKRQSVAFWCNPISGHATLYWYQQILGQGPKLLIQFQNNGVVDDSQLPKDRFSAERLKGVDSTLKIQPAKLEDSAVYLCASSQDRTSGNEQFFGPGTRLTVL.

Turning to this clonotype: A read error may produce the germline difference seen at one junction end. The chain joins TRBV28 to TRBJ1-4, with D perhaps TRBD1 (5 bases). Germline CDR1 MDHEN, CDR2 SYDVKM. The CDR3 extends over 15 amino acids. CDR3 in amino acids: CASKGDFATNEKLFF. CDR3 sequence (DNA): TGTGCAAGCAAAGGGGATTTCGCAACTAATGAAAAACTGTTTTTT. The variable domain in full, with the rest retrieved from reference TRBV28 and TRBJ1-4, is DVKVTQSSRYLVKRTGEKVFLECVQDMDHENMFWYRQDPGLGLRLIYFSYDVKMKEKGDIPEGYSVSREKKERFSLILESASTNQTSMYLCASKGDFATNEKLFFGSGTQLSVL.

The J gene is TRBJ2-3, the V gene TRBV20-1, with a weak D call TRBD2 (5 bases). The CDR3 consists of 16 residues. The germline gives CDR1 DFQATT, CDR2 SNEGSKA (reference sequence). Trimming stripped 6 bases from V and 0 bases from J, with 19 bases between. The CDR3 protein is CSAVSGTLYSTDTQYF. CDR3 nucleotides: TGCAGTGCGGTGAGCGGAACCCTATACAGCACAGATACGCAGTATTTT.

The rearrangement links TRBV12-5 to TRBJ2-1; no reliable D call. This CDR3 region has 12 residues. Looked up from germline, CDR1 is LGHNT and CDR2 is FRNRAP. V was trimmed by 1 base and J by 8 bases, leaving 6 bases between them. CDR3 nucleotides: TGTGCTAGTGGTTTGGGACGGGATGAGCAGTTCTTC. It specifies CASGLGRDEQFF.

The chain links TRBV29-1 to TRBJ2-1, with TRBD2 as a possible D gene (6 bases). The CDR3 is made up of 16 amino acids. In germline, CDR1 is SQVTM, CDR2 ANQGSEA. V shed 0 bases and J shed 9 bases, with 21 bases lying between them. CDR3 amino acids: CSVEDRASALGGEQFF. DNA of the CDR3: TGCAGCGTTGAAGATCGGGCTAGCGCTTTGGGGGGTGAGCAGTTCTTC.

This clonotype appeared a few times. V usage is TRBV7-2 and J usage is TRBJ2-2; TRBD1 might be the D (5 bases). The CDR3 is 16 amino acids. V gave up 2 bases and J gave up 4 bases, with 14 bases separating them. Per the germline V gene, CDR1 is SGHTA and CDR2 is FQGNSA. This chain's CDR3 is CASSLPGILSTGELFF. The CDR3, as DNA: TGTGCCAGCAGCTTACCAGGGATCTTATCCACCGGGGAGCTGTTTTTT.

In its sample, this clonotype was seen many times. One end of the junction varies from germline; a read error may be responsible. The V and J genes are TRBV12-3 or TRBV12-4 and TRBJ1-1, with TRBD1 identical over 8 bases. This CDR3 is 13 amino acids long. This chain's CDR3 is CASSLQGGTEAFF. For the CDR3, the DNA is TGCGCCAGCAGCTTACAGGGGGGGACTGAAGCTTTCTTT.

The gene calls are TRBV2 and TRBJ2-2, with a possible D match to TRBD2 (6 bases). With 4 bases removed from V and 1 base from J, the gap between germline ends came to 13 bases. The CDR3 sequence is 16 residues long. Germline V lookup: CDR1 SNHLY, CDR2 FYNNEI. CDR3 nucleotide sequence: TGTGCCAGCAGTGCCGAAGGGACTTGGAACACCGGGGAGCTGTTTTTT. Residues: CASSAEGTWNTGELFF.

This clonotype has more than one count but fewer than ten. The rearrangement links TRBV27 to TRBJ2-5; TRBD1 aligns across 7 bases. Germline CDR1 and CDR2: MNHEY and SMNVEV (reference sequence). Germline trimming cut 3 bases from V and 5 bases from J; bases unmatched to any gene: 3. CDR3 length: 13 residues. The CDR3 sequence is CASSFLQGETQYF. The CDR3 DNA is TGTGCCAGCAGTTTTTTACAGGGGGAGACCCAGTACTTC.

This clonotype was seen only once. The CDR3 reads CSASRTGAYEQYF. CDR3 nucleotide sequence: TGCAGTGCTAGCCGGACAGGGGCCTACGAGCAGTACTTC. This chain uses TRBV20-1 with TRBJ2-7; the match to TRBD1 covers 9 bases. The CDR3 has 13 amino acids. In germline, CDR1 is DFQATT, CDR2 SNEGSKA (reference sequence). The V gene end was trimmed by 3 bases and the J gene end by 2 bases; junction bases not matched to a gene: 2.

This rearrangement joins TRBV7-2 to TRBJ1-2, with a weak D call TRBD1 (5 bases). The germline V gene encodes CDR1 SGHTA and CDR2 FQGNSA. This CDR3 has 15 amino acids. The V end lost 5 bases, the J end lost 7 bases, and 20 bases lay between the germline ends. CDR3 amino acids: CASSVGTEPPSGYTF. As DNA, the CDR3 is TGTGCCAGCAGCGTAGGGACTGAGCCCCCATCTGGCTACACCTTC.

V is TRBV29-1 and J is TRBJ2-5; no clear D gene. CDR3 size: 13 residues. V lost 7 bases and J 5 bases, leaving 17 bases between the germline ends. Germline CDR1 and CDR2: SQVTM and ANQGSEA. Here the CDR3 reads CSARSQPGETQYF. DNA for the CDR3: TGCAGCGCCCGTTCCCAACCCGGGGAGACCCAGTACTTC.

V and J are TRBV6-5 and TRBJ2-2; a possible D gene is TRBD2 (6 bases). V was pared by 2 bases and J by 0 bases, with 16 bases between. The CDR3 sequence is 18 residues long. Germline assignment: CDR1 MNHEY and CDR2 SVGAGI. Written as DNA, the CDR3 is TGTGCCAGCAGTTACGCAATATTTAGCGGAGCGAACACCGGGGAGCTGTTTTTT. Protein: CASSYAIFSGANTGELFF.

There are a few counts of this clonotype. This rearrangement joins TRBV5-6 to TRBJ1-4; D is undetermined. Germline-derived CDR1 and CDR2 are SGHDT and YYEEEE. V was shortened by 2 bases and J by 4 bases, with 9 bases between the two germline ends. The CDR3 spans 14 residues. CDR3 in DNA: TGTGCCAGCAGCTTAGGAGAGTTTAATGAAAAACTGTTTTTT. It codes for CASSLGEFNEKLFF.

The rearrangement links TRBV6-5 to TRBJ1-6; D uncertain. The CDR3 spans 14 residues. Germline CDR1 is MNHEY and CDR2 is SVGAGI. V gave up 4 bases and J gave up 10 bases, with 14 bases separating them. The CDR3 sequence is CASSLTADDSPLHF. In DNA, the CDR3 is TGTGCCAGCAGTTTGACGGCCGATGACTCACCCCTCCACTTT.

This clonotype came up a few times. The chain combines TRBV10-3 with TRBJ2-1, with D perhaps matching TRBD1 or TRBD2 (6 bases each). Trimming cost V 5 bases and J 8 bases, with 10 bases left between them. CDR1 ENHRY and CDR2 SYGVKD come from the germline V gene. The CDR3 runs to 12 residues. The CDR3 DNA follows: TGTGCCATCAGTCAGAGGGGGGATGAGCAGTTCTTC. Protein product: CAISQRGDEQFF.

This clonotype was seen a few times. V and J are TRBV20-1 and TRBJ1-1, with a tentative D call TRBD1 (5 bases). Trimming took 6 bases from V and 3 from J, leaving 14 bases between them. CDR1 is DFQATT and CDR2 is SNEGSKA in the germline V gene (reference sequence). The CDR3 is made up of 13 amino acids. The CDR3 here is CSASMGPYTEAFF. In DNA form, the CDR3 reads TGCAGTGCCTCCATGGGGCCCTACACTGAAGCTTTCTTT.

Remarks on this clonotype: Relative to the germline gene, one junction end is altered; a read error may explain this. The rearrangement uses TRBV6-1 and TRBJ2-1; D is unclear. The CDR3 consists of 13 residues. Per germline, CDR1 MNHNS and CDR2 SASEGT. CDR3 bases: TGTGCCAGCAGGGTACCTTCCTTCAATGAGCAGTTCTTC. Translation gives CASRVPSFNEQFF.

The chain is built from TRBV2 and TRBJ2-3; 7 nucleotides agree with TRBD1. V lost 6 bases and J lost 2; bases outside the gene matches: 5. The germline V gene encodes CDR1 SNHLY and CDR2 FYNNEI. There are 14 residues in the CDR3. CDR3 sequence: CASSRQGYTDTQYF. CDR3 bases: TGTGCCAGCAGCAGACAGGGATACACAGATACGCAGTATTTT.

This clonotype was found a few times. The chain carries TRBV4-2 and TRBJ2-1; D might be TRBD1 (5 bases). This CDR3 comprises 16 residues. Germline-derived CDR1 and CDR2 are LGHNA and YNFKEQ. V was pared by 0 bases and J by 11 bases, with 20 bases between. The CDR3: CASSQDGASLRYQQFF. CDR3 in DNA: TGTGCCAGCAGCCAAGATGGGGCTAGTCTAAGGTATCAGCAGTTCTTC.

This clonotype was recorded a few times. The chain links TRBV12-3 or TRBV12-4 to TRBJ1-3; perhaps TRBD1 as D (6 bases). V was cut by 6 bases and J by 4 bases, with 10 bases left in between. The CDR3 consists of 13 residues. The CDR3 coding sequence is TGTGCCAGCAGGAAAGGGGGAGGAAACACCATATATTTT. Its translation is CASRKGGGNTIYF.

This clonotype appeared a single time. This chain links TRBV30 with TRBJ1-2; 9 nucleotides line up with TRBD1. The CDR3 loop spans 14 amino acids. Germline CDR1 is GTSNPN and CDR2 is SVGIG (reference sequence). After removal of 3 bases from V and 5 bases from J, the junction contained 7 bases not matched to a gene. DNA of the CDR3: TGTGCCTGGAGACAACCGGGACAGGGTTATGGCTACACCTTC. This encodes CAWRQPGQGYGYTF. The full variable domain, rest sourced from reference TRBV30 and TRBJ1-2, is SQTIHQWPATLVQPVGSPLSLECTVEGTSNPNLYWYRQAAGRGLQLLFYSVGIGQISSEVPQNLSASRPQDRQFILSSKKLLLSDSGFYLCAWRQPGQGYGYTFGSGTRLTVV.

This clonotype has only a few counts. This chain uses TRBV15 with TRBJ1-4; 9 nucleotides match TRBD1. V dropped 0 bases and J dropped 8; count of bases not matched to a gene: 7. The germline V gene encodes CDR1 LNHNV and CDR2 YYDKDF (reference sequence). The CDR3 contains 16 residues. The CDR3, as DNA: TGTGCCACCAGCAGAGATCCGGAGACAGGGGGAGAAAAACTGTTTTTT. Its protein product is CATSRDPETGGEKLFF.

This chain links TRBV20-1 with TRBJ2-3; possible D gene TRBD2, 5 bases. The germline V gene encodes CDR1 DFQATT and CDR2 SNEGSKA (reference sequence). The CDR3 runs 15 residues. V shed 5 bases and J shed 5 bases, with 20 bases lying between them. The CDR3 coding sequence is TGCAGTGCTGTCCGGGATCTCATCCGCGGAGATACGCAGTATTTT. The encoded protein is CSAVRDLIRGDTQYF.

This clonotype was observed a handful of times. V is TRBV29-1 and J is TRBJ2-6; TRBD1 aligns across 7 bases. Losses at the gene ends were 5 bases for V and 3 bases for J; bases not matched to a gene: 4. Germline V gene sequence: CDR1 SQVTM, CDR2 ANQGSEA. This CDR3 contains 14 residues. CDR3 in amino acids: CSVRQGDGANVLTF. The CDR3 DNA reads as TGCAGCGTTCGACAGGGTGATGGGGCCAACGTCCTGACTTTC. Supplemented by reference TRBV29-1 and TRBJ2-6, the full variable domain reads SAVISQKPSRDICQRGTSLTIQCQVDSQVTMMFWYRQQPGQSLTLIATANQGSEATYESGFVIDKFPISRPNLTFSTLTVSNMSPEDSSIYLCSVRQGDGANVLTFGAGSRLTVL.